Reported below is one TCR beta chain. The CDR3 totals 14 residues. V shed 3 bases and J shed 1 base, with 9 bases lying between them. Germline assignment: CDR1 KGHSH and CDR2 LQKENI. The entry originates in a study of blood T cell repertoires in COVID-19. Across the whole study: Samples of COVID-19 (acute and convalescent) were obtained from the United States, Italy and Spain. T cells, B-cell-depleted T cells, or PBMCs provided the cDNA or gDNA that served as material.

Enrollment of patients from Seattle took place during active infection, with longitudinal follow-up. Study processing details: The assay estimated nucleated cells by amplifying reference gene primers. Using immunoSEQ multiplex PCR, the repertoire was profiled, and TCRdb retains in-frame clones only, with some absent. V and J calls plus clone size are reproduced from that table; the DNA served to infer D and trimming. The sample lists some 220,000 clones; over 75% were seen once. The clonotype originates from a woman in her seventies with COVID-19, enrolled during active disease. The chain has TRBV18 and TRBJ1-1; D call uncertain. Material for sequencing was peripheral blood. The CDR3 spells CASSPVRGNTEAFF. For the CDR3, the DNA is TGTGCCAGCTCACCGGTACGCGGGAACACTGAAGCTTTCTTT.